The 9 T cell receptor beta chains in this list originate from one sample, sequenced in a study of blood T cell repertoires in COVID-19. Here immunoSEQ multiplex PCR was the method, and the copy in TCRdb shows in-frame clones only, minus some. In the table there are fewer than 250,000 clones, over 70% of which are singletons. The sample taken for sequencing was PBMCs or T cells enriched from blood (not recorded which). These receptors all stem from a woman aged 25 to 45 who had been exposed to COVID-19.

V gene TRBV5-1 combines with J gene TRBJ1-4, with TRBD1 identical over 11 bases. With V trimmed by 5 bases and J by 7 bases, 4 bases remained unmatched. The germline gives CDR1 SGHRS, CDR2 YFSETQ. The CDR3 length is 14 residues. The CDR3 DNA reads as TGCGCCAGCAGTACGGACAGGGGGCGTGAAAAACTGTTTTTT. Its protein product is CASSTDRGREKLFF.

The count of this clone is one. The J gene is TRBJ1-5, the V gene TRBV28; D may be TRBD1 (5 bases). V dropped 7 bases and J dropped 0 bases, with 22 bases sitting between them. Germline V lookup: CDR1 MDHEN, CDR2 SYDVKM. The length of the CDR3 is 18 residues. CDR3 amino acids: CASTSGTAVSYSNQPQHF. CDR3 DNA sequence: TGTGCCAGCACTAGCGGGACGGCTGTATCGTATAGCAATCAGCCCCAGCATTTT.

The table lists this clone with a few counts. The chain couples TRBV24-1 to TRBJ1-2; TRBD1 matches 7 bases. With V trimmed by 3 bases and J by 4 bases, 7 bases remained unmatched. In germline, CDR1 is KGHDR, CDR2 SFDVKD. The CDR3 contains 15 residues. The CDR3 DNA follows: TGTGCCACCAGTGATCCTTCCACAGGGGCCTATGGCTACACCTTC. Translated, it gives CATSDPSTGAYGYTF.

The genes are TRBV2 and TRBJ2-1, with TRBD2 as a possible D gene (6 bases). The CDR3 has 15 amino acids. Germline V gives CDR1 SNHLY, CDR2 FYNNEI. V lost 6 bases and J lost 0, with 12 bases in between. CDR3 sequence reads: CASRLEDYSYNEQFF. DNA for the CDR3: TGTGCCAGCAGGTTGGAGGACTACTCCTACAATGAGCAGTTCTTC.

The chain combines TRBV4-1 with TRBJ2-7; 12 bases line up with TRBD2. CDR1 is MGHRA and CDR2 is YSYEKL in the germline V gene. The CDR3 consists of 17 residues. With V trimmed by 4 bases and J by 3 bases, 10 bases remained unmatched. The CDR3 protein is CASSPGTGTSGFYEQYF. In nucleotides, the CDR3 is TGCGCCAGCAGCCCGGGGACCGGGACTAGCGGGTTCTACGAGCAGTACTTC.

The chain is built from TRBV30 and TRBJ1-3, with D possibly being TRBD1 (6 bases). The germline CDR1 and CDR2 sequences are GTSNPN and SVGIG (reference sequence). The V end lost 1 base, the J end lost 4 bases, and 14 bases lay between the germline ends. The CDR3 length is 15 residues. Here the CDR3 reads CAWSDWGGLGNTIYF. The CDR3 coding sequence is TGTGCCTGGAGTGATTGGGGGGGCTTGGGAAACACCATATATTTT.

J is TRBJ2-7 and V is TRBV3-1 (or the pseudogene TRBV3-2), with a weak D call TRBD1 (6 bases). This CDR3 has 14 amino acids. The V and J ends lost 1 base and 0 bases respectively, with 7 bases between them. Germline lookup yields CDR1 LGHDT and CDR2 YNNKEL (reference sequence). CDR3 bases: TGTGCCAGCAGCCAAGCGGGACACTCCTACGAGCAGTACTTC. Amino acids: CASSQAGHSYEQYF.

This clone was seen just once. CDR3 amino acids: CSVGRQGTGELFF. CDR3 DNA: TGCAGCGTTGGACGTCAGGGAACCGGGGAGCTGTTTTTT. This chain connects TRBV29-1 to TRBJ2-2, with D possibly matching TRBD1 (5 bases). The V and J ends lost 4 bases and 5 bases respectively, with 11 bases between them. Germline values: CDR1 SQVTM, CDR2 ANQGSEA. There are 13 residues in the CDR3.

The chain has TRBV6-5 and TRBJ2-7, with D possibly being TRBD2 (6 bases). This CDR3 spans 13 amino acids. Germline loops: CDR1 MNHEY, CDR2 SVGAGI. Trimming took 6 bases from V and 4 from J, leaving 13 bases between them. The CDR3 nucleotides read TGTGCCAGCAGCTACCGGGAGCGGTACGAGCAGTACTTC. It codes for CASSYRERYEQYF.